The 18 T cell receptor beta chains in this list originate from one sample, sequenced in a study of T cells after yellow fever vaccination. Each CDR3 protein is one row after TCRdb ran MiXCR on the 5' RACE reads. The sample holds around 350,000 distinct CDR3 sequences, roughly 11% seen once. The sample in question was PBMCs, obtained on the day of the first yellow fever vaccination. The receptors were sampled from a man between 18 and 29 years old who received the YFV17D yellow fever vaccine.

With respect to this clonotype: A much bigger clone sits one base away, suggesting this may be a read error. V is TRBV12-3 or TRBV12-4 and J is TRBJ1-5, with D perhaps TRBD1 (6 bases). The CDR3 runs 13 residues. The V end lost 6 bases, the J end lost 4 bases, and 10 bases lay between the germline ends. CDR3 in DNA: TGTGCCAGCAGGCCGGACAGTAATCAGCCCCAGCATTTT. Protein sequence: CASRPDSNQPQHF.

The chain links TRBV3-1 to TRBJ1-2; no clear D. In germline, CDR1 is LGHDT, CDR2 YNNKEL (reference sequence). The CDR3 contains 21 residues. Trimming stripped 3 bases from V and 3 bases from J, with 32 bases between. CDR3: CASSHPAGRGLASGRHYGYTF. DNA of the CDR3: TGTGCCAGCAGCCACCCTGCAGGCCGTGGGTTGGCATCGGGGAGGCACTATGGCTACACCTTC.

This clonotype showed up just a few times. This chain joins TRBV20-1 and TRBJ2-3; weak D call: TRBD2 (6 bases). Germline assignment: CDR1 DFQATT and CDR2 SNEGSKA (reference sequence). The CDR3 totals 19 residues. Deletions cut 1 base from V and 2 bases from J, with 25 bases between. The CDR3 DNA reads TGCAGTGCTAGAGTGGGGGGACCCCCTTTACACTTTAACACAGATACGCAGTATTTT. Its translation is CSARVGGPPLHFNTDTQYF.

This chain joins TRBV20-1 and TRBJ1-2; TRBD1 is a possible D gene (6 bases). CDR3 length equals 16 residues. Germline V gene lookup returns CDR1 DFQATT and CDR2 SNEGSKA (reference sequence). Trimming shortened V by 5 bases and J by 1 base, and 20 bases separated the two germline ends. This CDR3 reads CSASEFGTPHNYGYTF. The CDR3 coding sequence is TGCAGTGCTTCGGAATTCGGGACACCTCATAACTATGGCTACACCTTC.

The chain links TRBV24-1 to TRBJ1-2; D is perhaps TRBD1 (5 bases). Germline CDR1 and CDR2: KGHDR and SFDVKD. This CDR3 has 14 residues. The V end lost 3 bases, the J end lost 2 bases, and 9 bases lay between the germline ends. This CDR3 reads CATSDRGANYGYTF. In nucleotides, the CDR3 is TGTGCCACCAGTGATAGAGGGGCGAACTATGGCTACACCTTC.

The CDR3 DNA reads TGCGCCAGCAGCCAAGACAGGGGGCCGAGTGGGGAGCTGTTTTTT. It yields the protein CASSQDRGPSGELFF. The V and J genes are TRBV4-1 and TRBJ2-2, with 8 bases that match TRBD1. Germline trimming cut 0 bases from V and 8 bases from J; bases unmatched to any gene: 5. This CDR3 is 15 amino acids long. Germline CDR1 reads MGHRA; CDR2 reads YSYEKL.

The sample holds a few counts of this clonotype. The chain combines TRBV12-3 or TRBV12-4 with TRBJ2-5; D is unresolved. The CDR3 sequence is 14 residues long. Trimming left V 4 bases short and J 2 bases short, with 11 bases between. CDR3 amino acids: CASSSSGPQETQYF. The CDR3 nucleotides are TGTGCCAGCAGTTCGTCGGGCCCGCAAGAGACCCAGTACTTC.

This clonotype was detected many times. The chain employs TRBV12-3 or TRBV12-4 and TRBJ2-5; the match to TRBD2 covers 9 bases. V dropped 8 bases and J dropped 8; count of bases not matched to a gene: 12. This CDR3 has 14 residues. The CDR3 spells CASRMAGGLLTQYF. The CDR3 DNA sequence: TGTGCCAGCCGAATGGCGGGGGGGCTGCTAACCCAGTACTTC.

The gene calls are TRBV9 and TRBJ2-5, with 9 bases aligning to TRBD1. CDR3 length: 14 amino acids. CDR1 SGDLS and CDR2 YYNGEE come from the germline V gene. Trimming at V came to 2 bases and at J to 4 bases, leaving 3 bases not matched to a gene. CDR3 DNA sequence: TGTGCCAGCAGCGTTACAGGGGGCCCAGAGACCCAGTACTTC. This translates into CASSVTGGPETQYF.

The J gene is TRBJ2-7, the V gene TRBV9, with 8 bases fitting TRBD2. This CDR3 contains 14 residues. With 3 bases clipped from V and 7 bases from J, the junction kept 9 bases outside the gene matches. The germline V gene encodes CDR1 SGDLS and CDR2 YYNGEE. The CDR3: CASSAGGLLGEQYF. CDR3 DNA: TGTGCCAGCAGCGCGGGGGGGCTGCTGGGGGAGCAGTACTTC.

This chain connects TRBV29-1 to TRBJ2-7; TRBD1 matches 8 bases. The V gene's germline CDR1 is SQVTM and CDR2 ANQGSEA. The CDR3 spans 12 residues. V was clipped by 4 bases and J by 6 bases; unmatched bases: 5. The CDR3 loop reads CSVVTGGSEQYF. In nucleotides, the CDR3 is TGCAGCGTTGTTACAGGGGGATCCGAGCAGTACTTC.

The rearrangement uses TRBV7-9 and TRBJ2-7; 10 nucleotides agree with TRBD2. This CDR3 has 14 amino acids. The V and J ends lost 6 bases and 3 bases, in that order; junction bases with no gene match: 5. CDR1 is SEHNR, CDR2 FQNEAQ, per germline (reference sequence). For the CDR3, the DNA is TGTGCCAGCAGTTCTCGGACTAGCGGCTACGAGCAGTACGTC. Translation: CASSSRTSGYEQYV.

The chain recombines TRBV5-4 with TRBJ2-1; 13 bases fit TRBD2. The CDR3 covers 16 residues. The V and J ends lost 5 bases and 8 bases, in that order; junction bases with no gene match: 10. Germline V gene lookup returns CDR1 SGHNT and CDR2 YYREEE (reference sequence). The DNA of the CDR3 is TGTGCCAGCAGAGGGGATATAGGACTAGCGGGGGATGAGCAGTTCTTC. Protein product: CASRGDIGLAGDEQFF.

This clonotype was detected ten times or more. The rearrangement joins TRBV28 to TRBJ2-7, with D tentatively TRBD1 (5 bases). From germline, CDR1 is MDHEN and CDR2 SYDVKM. V dropped 3 bases and J dropped 5 bases, with 17 bases sitting between them. This CDR3 is 15 amino acids long. CDR3 nucleotides: TGTGCCAGCAGTTTCTTCCGGCAGGGTGGACACGAGCAGTACGTC. It translates to CASSFFRQGGHEQYV.

This clonotype was observed a handful of times. The V and J genes are TRBV4-1 and TRBJ1-4; 7 bases fit TRBD1. The germline V gene encodes CDR1 MGHRA and CDR2 YSYEKL. The CDR3 covers 15 residues. V trimming: 3 bases; J trimming: 7 bases; junction bases outside the gene matches: 8. The CDR3, as DNA: TGCGCCAGCAGCCATTCGAGAGGGGGCGTTGAAAAACTGTTTTTT. Translation: CASSHSRGGVEKLFF.

CDR3 in DNA: TGTGCCAGCAGTAGGGTGTCGGGGGATTCACCCCTCCACTTT. As protein: CASSRVSGDSPLHF. The V gene is TRBV12-3 or TRBV12-4, the J gene TRBJ1-6; D may be TRBD1 (5 bases). Trimming stripped 5 bases from V and 8 bases from J, with 13 bases between. The CDR3 is 14 residues long.

The chain employs TRBV7-2 and TRBJ2-5; D unclear. The CDR3 loop spans 14 amino acids. CDR1 and CDR2 (germline): SGHTA, FQGNSA. Trimming took off 5 bases at V and 1 base at J, with 11 bases between the two ends. The CDR3 nucleotides read TGTGCCAGCAGCCAGAGGTGGTCCCAAGAGACCCAGTACTTC. Protein: CASSQRWSQETQYF.

This rearrangement joins TRBV11-2 to TRBJ1-2; D perhaps matches TRBD1 (6 bases). The germline CDR1 and CDR2 sequences are SGHAT and FQNNGV. V lost 6 bases to trimming and J lost 1 base, with 24 bases between them. This CDR3 has 18 residues. CDR3 protein: CASRSYPLQGLNNYGYTF. CDR3 DNA: TGTGCCAGCAGATCCTACCCTTTACAGGGATTGAATAACTATGGCTACACCTTC. Full variable domain (missing parts from reference TRBV11-2 and TRBJ1-2): EAGVAQSPRYKIIEKRQSVAFWCNPISGHATLYWYQQILGQGPKLLIQFQNNGVVDDSQLPKDRFSAERLKGVDSTLKIQPAKLEDSAVYLCASRSYPLQGLNNYGYTFGSGTRLTVV.